These 17 T cell receptor beta chains were sequenced from one sample in a study of blood T cell repertoires in COVID-19. Data came from immunoSEQ multiplex PCR; TCRdb stores just in-frame clones and leaves some out. Of about 210,000 clones listed, roughly 88% are singletons. The sample was peripheral blood. The receptors derive from a man aged 18 to 30 with active or convalescent COVID-19.

This chain uses TRBV7-6 with TRBJ2-7; weak D call: TRBD2 (5 bases). The CDR3 consists of 13 residues. The V gene's germline CDR1 is SGHVS and CDR2 FNYEAQ. V was pared by 5 bases and J by 2 bases, with 10 bases between. The CDR3 DNA follows: TGTGCCAGCAGCGACGGACTTACCTACGAGCAGTACTTC. It codes for CASSDGLTYEQYF.

The chain is built from TRBV27 and TRBJ1-4, with 10 positions matching TRBD1. Unmatched junction bases numbered 5, after V lost 6 bases and J lost 1 base. The CDR3 length is 16 residues. Germline loops: CDR1 MNHEY, CDR2 SMNVEV (reference sequence). CDR3 DNA: TGTGCCAGCAGGGACAGGGGGACTATAACTAATGAAAAACTGTTTTTT. Residues: CASRDRGTITNEKLFF. Drawing the rest from reference TRBV27 and TRBJ1-4, the complete variable domain is EAQVTQNPRYLITVTGKKLTVTCSQNMNHEYMSWYRQDPGLGLRQIYYSMNVEVTDKGDVPEGYKVSRKEKRNFPLILESPSPNQTSLYFCASRDRGTITNEKLFFGSGTQLSVL.

V and J are TRBV19 and TRBJ2-1; 9 nucleotides agree with TRBD2. The V gene end was trimmed by 9 bases and the J gene end by 0 bases; junction bases not matched to a gene: 6. The CDR3 contains 15 residues. Germline V gene data show CDR1 as LNHDA and CDR2 as SQIVND (reference sequence). CDR3 region: CASRTSASSYNEQFF. In nucleotides, the CDR3 is TGTGCCAGCAGGACTAGCGCCAGCTCCTACAATGAGCAGTTCTTC.

V and J are TRBV14 and TRBJ1-6, with TRBD1 matching 8 bases. The CDR3 is made up of 15 amino acids. After removal of 6 bases from V and 10 bases from J, the junction contained 11 bases not matched to a gene. Per the germline V gene, CDR1 is SGHDN and CDR2 is FVKESK. The CDR3 DNA reads TGTGCCAGCAGTCAACAGCCAGGGGGCGGATCACCCCTCCACTTT. This encodes CASSQQPGGGSPLHF. The full variable domain, in which reference TRBV14 and TRBJ1-6 provide the parts outside the CDR3, is EAGVTQFPSHSVIEKGQTVTLRCDPISGHDNLYWYRRVMGKEIKFLLHFVKESKQDESGMPNNRFLAERTGGTYSTLKVQPAELEDSGVYFCASSQQPGGGSPLHFGNGTRLTVT.

This clone was detected once. V is TRBV30 and J is TRBJ1-2; D is possibly TRBD1 (5 bases). The CDR3 has 12 residues. V dropped 5 bases and J dropped 5 bases, with 12 bases sitting between them. Germline V CDR1 and CDR2: GTSNPN, SVGIG (reference sequence). The CDR3 region is CAWGRGDYGYTF. The CDR3 nucleotides read TGTGCCTGGGGCCGGGGGGATTATGGCTACACCTTC.

The chain joins TRBV15 to TRBJ2-5, with 8 positions matching TRBD1. The CDR3 loop spans 15 amino acids. With 5 bases clipped from V and 4 bases from J, the junction kept 9 bases outside the gene matches. From germline, CDR1 is LNHNV and CDR2 YYDKDF (reference sequence). CDR3 residues: CATSRGSTGAETQYF. DNA for the CDR3: TGTGCCACCAGCCGGGGATCGACAGGGGCAGAGACCCAGTACTTC. Looking up the rest from reference TRBV15 and TRBJ2-5 gives the full variable domain: DAMVIQNPRYQVTQFGKPVTLSCSQTLNHNVMYWYQQKSSQAPKLLFHYYDKDFNNEADTPDNFQSRRPNTSFCFLDIRSPGLGDTAMYLCATSRGSTGAETQYFGPGTRLLVL.

The chain uses TRBV30 and TRBJ1-5, with a tentative D call TRBD1 (6 bases). This CDR3 is built from 16 residues. Trimming shortened V by 1 base and J by 6 bases, and 19 bases separated the two germline ends. CDR1 is GTSNPN, CDR2 SVGIG, per germline (reference sequence). The CDR3 loop is CAWSGSRGGVGQPQHF. CDR3 DNA: TGTGCCTGGAGTGGATCCAGGGGTGGTGTCGGTCAGCCCCAGCATTTT. Using reference TRBV30 and TRBJ1-5 for the parts outside the CDR3, the full variable domain is SQTIHQWPATLVQPVGSPLSLECTVEGTSNPNLYWYRQAAGRGLQLLFYSVGIGQISSEVPQNLSASRPQDRQFILSSKKLLLSDSGFYLCAWSGSRGGVGQPQHFGDGTRLSIL.

This clone was seen just once. This chain connects TRBV27 to TRBJ2-7; 13 bases are shared with TRBD2. The ends lost 5 bases at V and 2 bases at J; junction bases unmatched: 3. The CDR3 extends over 15 amino acids. Germline CDR1 is MNHEY and CDR2 is SMNVEV (reference sequence). Here the CDR3 DNA reads TGTGCCAGCAGTCCAGGGACTAGCGGGGCCTACGAGCAGTACTTC. Residues: CASSPGTSGAYEQYF.

This sequence joins TRBV24-1 and TRBJ2-7, with D tentatively TRBD1 (6 bases). CDR1 is KGHDR, CDR2 SFDVKD, per germline. This CDR3 has 14 amino acids. V lost 4 bases and J 2 bases, leaving 11 bases between the germline ends. The CDR3 DNA follows: TGTGCCACCAGTGACCCCGGGACACCCTACGAGCAGTACTTC. Translation gives CATSDPGTPYEQYF.

The J gene is TRBJ1-1, the V gene TRBV30, with D perhaps TRBD1 (6 bases). The CDR3 runs 14 residues. Trimming cost V 3 bases and J 2 bases, with 13 bases left between them. Germline CDR1 and CDR2: GTSNPN and SVGIG (reference sequence). The CDR3 nucleotides read TGTGCCTGGAGCCTAGGACAGCCTAACACTGAAGCTTTCTTT. As protein: CAWSLGQPNTEAFF.

The CDR3 sequence is CASSSRGYTEAFF. The DNA of the CDR3 is TGTGCCAGCAGCTCCAGGGGTTACACTGAAGCTTTCTTT. This chain links TRBV7-6 with TRBJ1-1, with a tentative D call TRBD1 (6 bases). V shed 4 bases and J shed 3 bases, with 9 bases lying between them. In germline, CDR1 is SGHVS, CDR2 FNYEAQ. The CDR3 contains 13 residues.

Written as DNA, the CDR3 is TGTGCCAGCAGTGTCGGGAGGTCCACTGAAGCTTTCTTT. This translates into CASSVGRSTEAFF. The chain joins TRBV27 to TRBJ1-1, with D uncertain. V gave up 5 bases and J gave up 4 bases, with 11 bases separating them. The CDR3 runs 13 residues. CDR1 MNHEY and CDR2 SMNVEV come from the germline V gene (reference sequence).

The chain combines TRBV9 with TRBJ1-1; D uncertain. This CDR3 has 14 amino acids. Looked up from germline, CDR1 is SGDLS and CDR2 is YYNGEE. Between the trimmed V and J ends, which lost 0 bases and 4 bases, there was a span of 10 bases. The CDR3 sequence: CASSVVSRVTEAFF. The CDR3 nucleotides read TGTGCCAGCAGCGTAGTCTCGCGAGTCACTGAAGCTTTCTTT.

The J gene is TRBJ2-1, the V gene TRBV9; the match to TRBD1 covers 7 bases. Trimming removed 0 bases from V and 13 bases from J; junction bases left unmatched: 13. This CDR3 has 15 residues. Germline V gene data show CDR1 as SGDLS and CDR2 as YYNGEE. The CDR3 spells CASSVEGGTGVYQFF. Written as DNA, the CDR3 is TGTGCCAGCAGCGTAGAAGGGGGCACAGGGGTTTATCAGTTCTTC.

The V gene is TRBV7-2, the J gene TRBJ1-1; D may be TRBD1 (6 bases). Germline V gene lookup returns CDR1 SGHTA and CDR2 FQGNSA. The CDR3 consists of 15 residues. Trimming removed 5 bases from V and 2 bases from J, with 15 bases in between. CDR3 protein: CASSRGGGANTEAFF. The CDR3 DNA sequence: TGTGCCAGCAGCCGGGGAGGGGGGGCAAACACTGAAGCTTTCTTT.

The chain couples TRBV28 to TRBJ2-7, with 7 bases fitting TRBD1. The CDR3 is 13 residues long. Looked up from germline, CDR1 is MDHEN and CDR2 is SYDVKM. The V and J ends lost 8 bases and 4 bases, in that order; junction bases with no gene match: 8. CDR3 DNA sequence: TGTGCCAGCCGTCCGGGACAGTTATACGAGCAGTACTTC. Translation: CASRPGQLYEQYF.

Turning to this clone: Within the sample, other DNA sequences also encode this same CDR3. The chain recombines TRBV5-1 with TRBJ1-4, with D hard to call. CDR3 size: 15 residues. Trimming stripped 5 bases from V and 0 bases from J, with 11 bases between. Looked up from germline, CDR1 is SGHRS and CDR2 is YFSETQ. The CDR3 spells CASSLTGATNEKLFF. CDR3 sequence (DNA): TGCGCCAGCAGTCTGACCGGGGCAACTAATGAAAAACTGTTTTTT.